The 14 T cell receptor beta chains presented below share a single source sample, sequenced in a study of persistence of HIV-infected CD4 T cells. Cells were stimulated with overlapping HIV-1 Gag 15-mer peptides. CD4+ T cells upregulating both CD40 ligand and CD69 were sorted as responding cells. The immunoSEQ assay was version 4, run in survey mode. Repertoires were generated with immunoSEQ multiplex PCR, while TCRdb's copy carries only in-frame clones and drops some. The profile covers nearly 20,000 clones, with less than 75% appearing a single time and approximately 2% taken by the ten largest. These receptors' targets are unknown. This specimen was CD4+ T cells sorted from PBMCs after roughly 18-hour stimulation, taken from a patient who received antiretroviral therapy. These receptor sequences come from an adult woman with HIV who was CMV-seropositive.

In this sample, this clone turned up a few times. In nucleotides, the CDR3 is TGTGCCAGCTCACCTCCATCCTCTGAAGCTTTCTTT. Translation gives CASSPPSSEAFF. The chain is built from TRBV18 and TRBJ1-1; D gene uncertain. Germline V gene lookup returns CDR1 KGHSH and CDR2 LQKENI. The CDR3 runs to 12 residues. With 3 bases removed from V and 6 bases from J, the gap between germline ends came to 8 bases.

This rearrangement joins TRBV5-1 to TRBJ2-1, with D perhaps matching TRBD1 (6 bases). Germline V CDR1 and CDR2: SGHRS, YFSETQ. V was trimmed by 3 bases and J by 3 bases, leaving 16 bases between them. The CDR3 extends over 16 amino acids. The CDR3 bases are TGCGCCAGCAGCTCCCCTCGGGGACAAAACTACAATGAGCAGTTCTTC. This encodes CASSSPRGQNYNEQFF.

J is TRBJ1-2 and V is TRBV6-6; D is unresolved. V lost 0 bases, J lost 1 base, and 9 bases lay in between. Germline V gene sequence: CDR1 MNHNY, CDR2 SVGAGI (reference sequence). CDR3 size: 15 residues. The CDR3 protein is CASSYSSAVNYGYTF. The CDR3 bases are TGTGCCAGCAGTTACTCGTCTGCGGTTAACTATGGCTACACCTTC.

This clone was recorded only once. The chain recombines TRBV6-1 with TRBJ1-2; D is perhaps TRBD1 (5 bases). Germline V gene sequence: CDR1 MNHNS, CDR2 SASEGT. Trimming cost V 5 bases and J 0 bases, with 16 bases left between them. This CDR3 is built from 16 residues. The CDR3 coding sequence is TGTGCCAGCAGTAAAGACAGCTTCTCCTCTAACTATGGCTACACCTTC. It specifies CASSKDSFSSNYGYTF.

The chain couples TRBV7-6 to TRBJ1-3; D gene uncertain. The germline CDR1 and CDR2 sequences are SGHVS and FNYEAQ. This CDR3 has 11 amino acids. V was trimmed by 4 bases and J by 2 bases, leaving 0 bases between them. DNA for the CDR3: TGTGCCAGCAGCTCTGGAAACACCATATATTTT. This encodes CASSSGNTIYF.

The rearrangement uses TRBV6-5 and TRBJ2-7; D unresolved. The CDR3 is 15 residues long. The ends were cut back, 0 bases at V and 6 bases at J, with 15 bases in the middle. The germline CDR1 and CDR2 sequences are MNHEY and SVGAGI. The CDR3 here is CASSYSAQQTSEQYV. The CDR3 coding sequence is TGTGCCAGCAGTTACTCGGCACAACAAACCAGCGAGCAGTACGTC.

This clone is labeled medium-sized (0.01 to 0.1%). This chain links TRBV9 with TRBJ1-2; D is perhaps TRBD1 (6 bases). Trimming stripped 1 base from V and 8 bases from J, with 15 bases between. Germline assignment: CDR1 SGDLS and CDR2 YYNGEE. The CDR3 is 14 residues long. The CDR3 protein is CASSVSYGGGGYTF. DNA for the CDR3: TGTGCCAGCAGCGTATCTTACGGGGGCGGCGGCTACACCTTC.

V is TRBV12-3 or TRBV12-4 and J is TRBJ2-3; no firm D call. Trimming took 4 bases from V and 4 from J, leaving 9 bases between them. This CDR3 has 13 amino acids. The DNA for the CDR3 is TGTGCCAGCAGTTCCCCTCGTTCAGATACGCAGTATTTT. It encodes CASSSPRSDTQYF.

The chain recombines TRBV20-1 with TRBJ1-2; possible D gene TRBD1, 5 bases. CDR1 and CDR2 (germline): DFQATT, SNEGSKA (reference sequence). The CDR3 loop spans 11 amino acids. Deletions cut 5 bases from V and 7 bases from J, with 11 bases between. The CDR3 bases are TGCAGTGCTGGGGGAGGAGGTGGCTACACCTTC. It specifies CSAGGGGGYTF.

The chain combines TRBV4-2 with TRBJ1-2; D is ambiguous. From germline, CDR1 is LGHNA and CDR2 YNFKEQ. V gave up 0 bases and J gave up 2 bases, with 10 bases separating them. The CDR3 extends over 15 amino acids. CDR3 sequence (DNA): TGTGCCAGCAGCCAAGATCTGAACGGAAACTATGGCTACACCTTC. It specifies CASSQDLNGNYGYTF.

This clone was seen a few times. The rearrangement joins TRBV5-5 to TRBJ1-5, with D maybe TRBD1 (6 bases). The germline CDR1 and CDR2 sequences are SGHKS and YYEKEE (reference sequence). The CDR3 runs to 17 residues. The V end lost 5 bases, the J end lost 2 bases, and 20 bases lay between the germline ends. The CDR3 spells CASSSILDSLGNQPQHF. The CDR3 DNA follows: TGTGCCAGCAGTTCAATCCTGGACAGTTTAGGCAATCAGCCCCAGCATTTT.

The table lists this clone with a few counts. J is TRBJ2-1 and V is TRBV12-3 or TRBV12-4, with D possibly TRBD1 on 6 matching bases. The CDR3 has 13 amino acids. V gave up 5 bases and J gave up 7 bases, with 12 bases separating them. CDR3 residues: CASSVDRSNEQFF. CDR3 nucleotide sequence: TGTGCCAGCAGTGTTGACAGGAGTAATGAGCAGTTCTTC.

V and J are TRBV5-1 and TRBJ2-7, with D possibly matching TRBD1 (6 bases). There are 14 residues in the CDR3. With 2 bases removed from V and 4 bases from J, the gap between germline ends came to 13 bases. Germline V gives CDR1 SGHRS, CDR2 YFSETQ. DNA for the CDR3: TGCGCCAGCAGCTTAGATGGGACACCTTACGAGCAGTACGTC. As protein: CASSLDGTPYEQYV.

The chain has TRBV30 and TRBJ1-2; weak D call: TRBD1 (6 bases). V dropped 2 bases and J dropped 7 bases, with 8 bases sitting between them. Germline values: CDR1 GTSNPN, CDR2 SVGIG (reference sequence). The CDR3 has 11 residues. The CDR3 coding sequence is TGTGCCTGGAGTCCAGGGGTTGGCTACACCTTC. Translated, it gives CAWSPGVGYTF. Complete variable domain (other parts from reference TRBV30 and TRBJ1-2): SQTIHQWPATLVQPVGSPLSLECTVEGTSNPNLYWYRQAAGRGLQLLFYSVGIGQISSEVPQNLSASRPQDRQFILSSKKLLLSDSGFYLCAWSPGVGYTFGSGTRLTVV.